A single T cell receptor (beta chain) is shown here with its context. This specimen comes from a study of blood T cell repertoires in COVID-19. Background on the study: Nucleic acid was either cDNA or gDNA, and it came from T cells, B-cell-depleted T cells, or PBMCs.

CDR1 and CDR2 (germline): LGHNT, FRNRAP. The CDR3 has 13 residues. V was clipped by 3 bases and J by 5 bases, with 9 bases between them. Clones were sequenced by immunoSEQ multiplex PCR, and TCRdb holds only the in-frame ones, with some missing. The table has 120,000 to 150,000 clones, about 85% seen once. The chain joins TRBV12-5 to TRBJ2-3; D not resolved. The sequence derives from a human donor with acute or convalescent COVID-19. The donor label of this sample is uncertain. Specimen: peripheral blood. CDR3 nucleotides: TGTGCTAGTGGTTTAGCCGGCGGAGATACGCAGTATTTT. As protein: CASGLAGGDTQYF.